One and the same sample provided the 4 T cell receptor beta chains below, sequenced in a study of control samples from healthy donors and cancer patients. The data were produced by immunoSEQ multiplex PCR, yet TCRdb's version contains in-frame clones alone and is incomplete. The repertoire holds 54,000 or so clones, 95% seen once, with approximately 2.3% in the top ten. Sequencing was performed on blood. The origin of the receptors is a man younger than 40 in good health.

This chain links TRBV4-1 with TRBJ1-2, with D maybe TRBD1 (6 bases). This CDR3 is built from 17 residues. V was cut by 0 bases and J by 3 bases, with 17 bases left in between. Germline V CDR1 and CDR2: MGHRA, YSYEKL. The CDR3 nucleotides read TGCGCCAGCAGCCAAGATCACCAGGACAGAGCTTACTATGGCTACACCTTC. Its translation is CASSQDHQDRAYYGYTF.

The CDR3 is CASSQVVGWQPQHF. Written as DNA, the CDR3 is TGCGCCAGCAGCCAAGTTGTGGGGTGGCAGCCCCAGCATTTT. The chain carries TRBV4-1 and TRBJ1-5; D is uncertain. CDR1 and CDR2 (germline): MGHRA, YSYEKL. The CDR3 totals 14 residues. The germline V and J ends were trimmed by 1 base and 7 bases, with 11 bases remaining between them.

V is TRBV5-4 and J is TRBJ2-2; TRBD1 matches 7 bases. This CDR3 has 15 residues. The germline V gene has CDR1 SGHNT and CDR2 YYREEE (reference sequence). V lost 3 bases and J lost 3; bases outside the gene matches: 5. The chain's CDR3 is CASSWGTVDTGELFF. Here the CDR3 DNA reads TGTGCCAGCAGCTGGGGGACAGTAGACACCGGGGAGCTGTTTTTT.

The rearrangement uses TRBV3-1 (or the pseudogene TRBV3-2) and TRBJ1-6; 9 bases fit TRBD1. Germline V gene sequence: CDR1 LGHDT, CDR2 YNNKEL (reference sequence). This CDR3 has 13 residues. V was clipped by 1 base and J by 13 bases; unmatched bases: 2. In DNA form, the CDR3 reads TGTGCCAGCAGCCAAGGGACAGGGGACCCCCTCCACTTT. Translating gives CASSQGTGDPLHF.